This is a list of T cell receptor beta chains from one sample in a study of cytomegalovirus exposure and HLA in healthy donors. This table comes from immunoSEQ multiplex PCR, and its TCRdb copy is limited to in-frame clones, with some not included. This repertoire includes tens of thousands of clones. Material for sequencing was PBMCs. These receptors were obtained from a man aged 30-40 years in good health and CMV-seropositive. CDR3s include the opening cysteine and the closing phenylalanine or tryptophan. The order of the fields is V gene, J gene, CDR3 length, D gene, CDR3 protein, CDR3 DNA. D genes are given only for firm matches.

TRBV15	TRBJ2-7	18	TRBD2	CATSREGTSGRALGEQYF	TGTGCCACCAGCAGAGAGGGGACTAGCGGGAGGGCCTTGGGCGAGCAGTACTTC
TRBV6-4	TRBJ1-1	13	-	CASSPTANTEAFF	TGTGCCAGCAGTCCGACAGCGAACACTGAAGCTTTCTTT
TRBV29-1	TRBJ1-1	13	-	CSVERGDYTEAFF	TGCAGCGTGGAAAGGGGCGATTACACTGAAGCTTTCTTT
TRBV11-3	TRBJ2-2	15	TRBD1	CASSLGTGGTGELFF	TGTGCCAGCAGCTTAGGCACAGGGGGCACCGGGGAGCTGTTTTTT
TRBV30	TRBJ2-2	14	TRBD1	CAGPLRGPPGSLFF	TGTGCCGGTCCCCTTAGGGGGCCCCCCGGGTCGCTGTTTTTT
TRBV5-4	TRBJ1-2	14	-	CASSLVQGNYGYTF	TGTGCCAGCAGCTTGGTTCAGGGAAACTATGGCTACACCTTC
TRBV11-1	TRBJ2-7	16	-	CASSLFQGRSTYEQYF	TGTGCCAGCAGCTTATTCCAGGGTAGGTCGACCTACGAGCAGTACTTC
TRBV4-2	TRBJ2-1	15	-	CASSLDREAYNEQFF	TGTGCCAGCAGCCTTGACAGGGAGGCCTACAATGAGCAGTTCTTC
TRBV30	TRBJ2-7	14	TRBD1	CASLRTGGDYEQYF	TGTGCCTCCCTGCGGACAGGGGGCGACTACGAGCAGTACTTC
TRBV5-1	TRBJ1-1	12	-	CASRRVWTEAFF	TGCGCCAGCAGACGGGTCTGGACTGAAGCTTTCTTT
TRBV5-8	TRBJ2-7	17	TRBD1	CASRPRPRTGGMNEQYF	TGTGCCAGCAGACCACGTCCGAGGACAGGGGGCATGAACGAGCAGTACTTC